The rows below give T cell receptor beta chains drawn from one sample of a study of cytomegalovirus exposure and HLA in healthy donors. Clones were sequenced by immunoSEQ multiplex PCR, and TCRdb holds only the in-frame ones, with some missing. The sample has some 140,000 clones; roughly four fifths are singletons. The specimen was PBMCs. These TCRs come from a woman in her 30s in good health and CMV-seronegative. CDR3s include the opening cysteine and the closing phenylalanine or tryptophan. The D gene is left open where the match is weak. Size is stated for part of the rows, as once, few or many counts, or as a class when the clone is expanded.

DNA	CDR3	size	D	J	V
TGTGCCAGCATCGGGACAGGGTCATCACCCCTCCACTTT	CASIGTGSSPLHF	-	TRBD1	TRBJ1-6	TRBV2
TGTGCCACCAGCAGACCCGGACAGAACACTGAAGCTTTCTTT	CATSRPGQNTEAFF	-	-	TRBJ1-1	TRBV15
TGTGCCAGCAGCTCCCGGTCCGGCGGGACAGCTGGCACCGGGGAGCTGTTTTTT	CASSSRSGGTAGTGELFF	-	-	TRBJ2-2	TRBV14
TGCGCCAGCAGCTCGCCCGGGACAGAAGACTACGAGCAGTACTTC	CASSSPGTEDYEQYF	-	TRBD1	TRBJ2-7	TRBV5-1
TGTGCCAGCAGCGGACCGGAGGGCACGCAGTATTTT	CASSGPEGTQYF	-	-	TRBJ2-3	TRBV9
TGTGCCAGCTCACTGGGACTAGCGGGGAAGAACCAAGAGACCCAGTACTTC	CASSLGLAGKNQETQYF	-	TRBD2	TRBJ2-5	TRBV18
TGTGCCAGCAGTCGGACAGATAACACTGAAGCTTTCTTT	CASSRTDNTEAFF	-	-	TRBJ1-1	TRBV28
TGTGCCTGGAGTTCGACAGGGGGCCGGGATACGCAGTATTTT	CAWSSTGGRDTQYF	-	TRBD1	TRBJ2-3	TRBV30
TGCGCCAGCAGGACGGGACAGGGGGCGGGAGGCTCTGGCTACACCTTC	CASRTGQGAGGSGYTF	-	TRBD1	TRBJ1-2	TRBV5-1
TGTGCCAGCAGTTCCGGGACTAAGCAGTTCTTC	CASSSGTKQFF	-	TRBD2	TRBJ2-1	TRBV6-5
TGTGCCAGCAGCGTAGAATCCGGACAGACGTTTGAAAAACTGTTTTTT	CASSVESGQTFEKLFF	-	-	TRBJ1-4	TRBV9
TGCGCCAGCAGCTTGGGAGTTCACAATGAGCAGTTCTTC	CASSLGVHNEQFF	-	-	TRBJ2-1	TRBV5-1
TGTGCCAGTAGTACCCCGGGGGGAATCACAGATACGCAGTATTTT	CASSTPGGITDTQYF	-	TRBD2	TRBJ2-3	TRBV19
TGTGCCAGCTCACCACCCGGGGGGCTAAACACTGAAGCTTTCTTT	CASSPPGGLNTEAFF	once	-	TRBJ1-1	TRBV18
TGTGCCATCAGGCCGGGACAGAAATCCACAGATACGCAGTATTTT	CAIRPGQKSTDTQYF	-	TRBD1	TRBJ2-3	TRBV10-3
TGTGCCAGCAGCTTAGCGTGGTCTACGGCCTACGAGCAGTACTTC	CASSLAWSTAYEQYF	-	-	TRBJ2-7	TRBV7-2
TGTGCCAGCAGTTTTGGGGGACAGGGGGCCTACGAGCAGTACTTC	CASSFGGQGAYEQYF	-	TRBD1	TRBJ2-7	TRBV27
TGTGCCAGCACTCAAACGGGGGGATCGCCCCAGCATTTT	CASTQTGGSPQHF	-	-	TRBJ1-5	TRBV6-6
TGTGCCAGCAGCCCCCCGGCGGGGAGAACAGATACGCAGTATTTT	CASSPPAGRTDTQYF	few	-	TRBJ2-3	TRBV7-2
TGTGCCAGCAGCTTAGCGACCGACGGGTCGCCCCAGCATTTT	CASSLATDGSPQHF	-	-	TRBJ1-5	TRBV7-9
TGTGCCAGCAGCTCAAACAGGGGACTTGTAGGCACTGAAGCTTTCTTT	CASSSNRGLVGTEAFF	-	TRBD1	TRBJ1-1	TRBV11-1
TGCGCCAGCCGACAGGGGAACGGGGCCAACGTCCTGACTTTC	CASRQGNGANVLTF	-	TRBD1	TRBJ2-6	TRBV5-1
TGTGCCAGCAGCCCGTCAGGGGGTGGCTACACCTTC	CASSPSGGGYTF	few	TRBD1	TRBJ1-2	TRBV7-9
TGTGCCAGCAATGCGGTGGGTAACTACAATGAGCAGTTCTTC	CASNAVGNYNEQFF	-	-	TRBJ2-1	TRBV27
TGCGCCAGCAGCTTGGAGACAGGGGGGGGAAACACCATATATTTT	CASSLETGGGNTIYF	-	TRBD1	TRBJ1-3	TRBV5-1
TGTGCCAGCTCACCACCGTTACCGGAAGAGACCCAGTACTTC	CASSPPLPEETQYF	once	-	TRBJ2-5	TRBV18
TGTGCCAGCAGCCGTTGGGGGGACGACACTGAAGCTTTCTTT	CASSRWGDDTEAFF	-	-	TRBJ1-1	TRBV7-9